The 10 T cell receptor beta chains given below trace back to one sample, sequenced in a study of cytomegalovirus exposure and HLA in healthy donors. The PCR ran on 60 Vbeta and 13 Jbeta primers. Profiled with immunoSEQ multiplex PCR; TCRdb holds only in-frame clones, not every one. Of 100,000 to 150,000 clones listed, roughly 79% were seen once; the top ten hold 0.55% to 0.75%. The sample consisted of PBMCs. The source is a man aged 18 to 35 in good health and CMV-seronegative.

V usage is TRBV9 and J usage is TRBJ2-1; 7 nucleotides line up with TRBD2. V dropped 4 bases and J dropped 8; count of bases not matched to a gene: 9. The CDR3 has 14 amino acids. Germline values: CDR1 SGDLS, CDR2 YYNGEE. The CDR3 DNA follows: TGTGCCAGCAGCCCGGGGGGTAGATCCTATGAGCAGTTCTTC. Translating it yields CASSPGGRSYEQFF.

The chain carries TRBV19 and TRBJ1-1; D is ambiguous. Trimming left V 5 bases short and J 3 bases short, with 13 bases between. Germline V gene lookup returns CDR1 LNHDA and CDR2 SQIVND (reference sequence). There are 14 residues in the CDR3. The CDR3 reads CASSYRGKDTEAFF. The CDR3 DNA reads TGTGCCAGTAGTTATCGGGGTAAGGACACTGAAGCTTTCTTT.

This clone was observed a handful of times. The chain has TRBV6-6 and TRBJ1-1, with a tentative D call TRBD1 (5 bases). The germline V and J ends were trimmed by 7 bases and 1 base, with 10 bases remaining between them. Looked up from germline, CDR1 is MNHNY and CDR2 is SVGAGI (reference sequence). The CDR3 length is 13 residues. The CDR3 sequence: CASIHRRNTEAFF. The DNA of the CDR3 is TGTGCCAGCATCCACAGGAGGAACACTGAAGCTTTCTTT.

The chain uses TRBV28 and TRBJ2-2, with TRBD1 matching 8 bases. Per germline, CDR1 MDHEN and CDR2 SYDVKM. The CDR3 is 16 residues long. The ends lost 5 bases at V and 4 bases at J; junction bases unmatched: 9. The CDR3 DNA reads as TGTGCCAGCAGTCCCCCGCGGACAGGGTTCACCGGGGAGCTGTTTTTT. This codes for CASSPPRTGFTGELFF.

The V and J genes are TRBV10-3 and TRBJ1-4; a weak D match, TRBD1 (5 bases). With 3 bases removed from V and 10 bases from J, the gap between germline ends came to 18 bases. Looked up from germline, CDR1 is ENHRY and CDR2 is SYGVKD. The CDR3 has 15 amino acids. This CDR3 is CAISEGRTYPGKLFF. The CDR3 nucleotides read TGTGCCATCAGTGAAGGAAGGACATATCCAGGAAAACTGTTTTTT.

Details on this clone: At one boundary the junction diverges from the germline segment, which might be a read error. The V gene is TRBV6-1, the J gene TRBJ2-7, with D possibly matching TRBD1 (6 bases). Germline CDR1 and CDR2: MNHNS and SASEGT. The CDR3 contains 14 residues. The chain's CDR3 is CVSSFDRQTYEQYF. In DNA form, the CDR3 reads TGTGTCAGCAGTTTCGACAGGCAGACCTACGAGCAGTACTTC.

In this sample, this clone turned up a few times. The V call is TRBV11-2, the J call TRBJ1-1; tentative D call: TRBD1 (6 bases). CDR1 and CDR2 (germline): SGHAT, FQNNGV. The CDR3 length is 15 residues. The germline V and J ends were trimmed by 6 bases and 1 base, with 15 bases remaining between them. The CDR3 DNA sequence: TGTGCCAGCAGTACGACAGGTCCTCGGAACACTGAAGCTTTCTTT. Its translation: CASSTTGPRNTEAFF. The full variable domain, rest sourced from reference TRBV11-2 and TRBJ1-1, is EAGVAQSPRYKIIEKRQSVAFWCNPISGHATLYWYQQILGQGPKLLIQFQNNGVVDDSQLPKDRFSAERLKGVDSTLKIQPAKLEDSAVYLCASSTTGPRNTEAFFGQGTRLTVV.

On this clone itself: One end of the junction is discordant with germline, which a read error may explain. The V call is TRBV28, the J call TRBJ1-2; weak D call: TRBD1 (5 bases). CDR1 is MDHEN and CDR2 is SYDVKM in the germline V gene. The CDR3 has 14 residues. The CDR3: CASSFGAGFYLLHF. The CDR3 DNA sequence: TGTGCCAGCAGTTTTGGGGCCGGGTTCTATTTACTCCACTTC.

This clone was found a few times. CDR3 nucleotide sequence: TGCGCCAGCAGTGGACAGTACCAAGAGACCCAGTACTTC. Encoded protein: CASSGQYQETQYF. This chain connects TRBV10-1 to TRBJ2-5; maybe TRBD1 (5 bases). Trimming took 4 bases from V and 0 from J, leaving 6 bases between them. Germline CDR1 is WNHNN and CDR2 is SYGVQD (reference sequence). The CDR3 is made up of 13 amino acids.

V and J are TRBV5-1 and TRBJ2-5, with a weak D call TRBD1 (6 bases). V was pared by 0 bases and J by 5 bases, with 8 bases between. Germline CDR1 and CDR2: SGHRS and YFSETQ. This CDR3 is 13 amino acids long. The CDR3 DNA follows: TGCGCCAGCAGCTTGGCAGACAGGGAGACCCAGTACTTC. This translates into CASSLADRETQYF.